A selection of T cell receptor beta chains follows, all from one sample in a study of shared clonotypes between healthy human individuals. Repertoires were generated with immunoSEQ multiplex PCR, while TCRdb's copy carries only in-frame clones and drops some. Of about 1 million clones listed, around four fifths are singletons. The sequenced sample was memory CD4+ T cells sorted from blood. Every receptor here comes from a young man in good health. Each CDR3 is given with its conserved first and last residue. Fields, in order: V gene, CDR3 length, clone size, D gene, J gene, CDR3 DNA, CDR3 protein. D genes are given only for firm matches. Rows may omit the clone size; those that give it use once, few, many or a size class.

V: TRBV5-6
length: 12
size: NA
D: NA
J: TRBJ1-2
DNA: TGTGCCAGCAGCGGGCTGAGTTATGGCTACACCTTC
CDR3: CASSGLSYGYTF

V: TRBV7-9
length: 15
size: NA
D: NA
J: TRBJ1-1
DNA: TGTGCCAGCAGCCCCTTTGGGGAGGTGGGGGGTGAAGCTTTCTTT
CDR3: CASSPFGEVGGEAFF

V: TRBV18
length: 13
size: NA
D: NA
J: TRBJ2-7
DNA: TGTGCCAGCTTCCGGTCGAGCTCCTACGAGCAGTACTTC
CDR3: CASFRSSSYEQYF

V: TRBV2
length: 13
size: NA
D: NA
J: TRBJ1-4
DNA: TGTGCCAGCAGTGATGGGACAAATGAAAAACTGTTTTTT
CDR3: CASSDGTNEKLFF

V: TRBV6-1
length: 14
size: NA
D: TRBD2
J: TRBJ2-7
DNA: TGTGCCAGCAGTCGTCTAGCGGCTTCCTACGAGCAGTACTTC
CDR3: CASSRLAASYEQYF

V: TRBV5-1
length: 16
size: NA
D: TRBD2
J: TRBJ2-7
DNA: TGCGCCAGCAGCTTGCTAGCGGGAGGGCCGGGGTACGAGCAGTACTTC
CDR3: CASSLLAGGPGYEQYF

V: TRBV6-5
length: 13
size: NA
D: NA
J: TRBJ2-5
DNA: TGTGCCAGCAGTGTCCCGGGGTCAGAGACCCAGTACTTC
CDR3: CASSVPGSETQYF

V: TRBV21-1
length: 14
size: NA
D: NA
J: TRBJ2-3
DNA: TGTGGCTCGAGCGAGGAGAACGCCACAGATACGCAGTATTTT
CDR3: CGSSEENATDTQYF

V: TRBV2
length: 15
size: NA
D: NA
J: TRBJ2-2
DNA: TGTGCCAGCAGTGAAACCGGTGTCTACACCGGGGAGCTGTTTTTT
CDR3: CASSETGVYTGELFF

V: TRBV6-1
length: 11
size: NA
D: NA
J: TRBJ1-5
DNA: TGTGCCAGCAGTGAAGATACTTCCCAGCATTTT
CDR3: CASSEDTSQHF

V: TRBV4-1
length: 18
size: once
D: TRBD2
J: TRBJ2-3
DNA: TGCGCCACCCGGCGCGCCCTAGCGGGGGGGCCCGGACGGGATACGCAGTATTTT
CDR3: CATRRALAGGPGRDTQYF

V: TRBV18
length: 14
size: NA
D: TRBD2
J: TRBJ2-5
DNA: TGTGCCAGCTCACCGGGACTAGCTAGAGAGACCCAGTACTTC
CDR3: CASSPGLARETQYF

V: TRBV29-1
length: 13
size: NA
D: NA
J: TRBJ1-1
DNA: TGCAGCGCCTGGGGGGGAGCGAACACTGAAGCTTTCTTT
CDR3: CSAWGGANTEAFF

V: TRBV25-1
length: 15
size: NA
D: TRBD1
J: TRBJ2-7
DNA: TGTGCCAGCAGTGAATCGTCGCAGGGGGCGGCAAAGCAGTACTTC
CDR3: CASSESSQGAAKQYF

V: TRBV6-1
length: 15
size: many
D: NA
J: TRBJ1-1
DNA: TGTGCCAGCAGTGTTGGTCGGGTCATGAACACTGAAGCTTTCTTT
CDR3: CASSVGRVMNTEAFF

V: TRBV28
length: 14
size: NA
D: NA
J: TRBJ2-7
DNA: TGTGCCAGCAGCCGAGGGACGGATACCTACGAGCAGTACTTC
CDR3: CASSRGTDTYEQYF

V: TRBV5-4
length: 13
size: NA
D: NA
J: TRBJ2-2
DNA: TGTGCCAGCAGTTTTCGTAACACCGGGGAGCTGTTTTTT
CDR3: CASSFRNTGELFF

V: TRBV30
length: 15
size: NA
D: NA
J: TRBJ1-2
DNA: TGTGCCTGGAGTGTAACCCGTGGGGGGTTAGATGGCTACACCTTC
CDR3: CAWSVTRGGLDGYTF

V: TRBV2
length: 13
size: NA
D: NA
J: TRBJ2-1
DNA: TGTGCCAGCTTTGATTTCCCTTACAATGAGCAGTTCTTC
CDR3: CASFDFPYNEQFF

V: TRBV9
length: 12
size: NA
D: NA
J: TRBJ1-2
DNA: TGTGCCAGCAGCGCCGGGCAGGATGGCTACACCTTC
CDR3: CASSAGQDGYTF

V: TRBV5-1
length: 16
size: NA
D: NA
J: TRBJ2-7
DNA: TGCGCCAGCAGCTTGGCCGGAGGGGCGGTTGGCTACGAGCAGTACTTC
CDR3: CASSLAGGAVGYEQYF

V: TRBV21-1
length: 20
size: NA
D: NA
J: TRBJ2-7
DNA: TGTGCCAGCAGCAAGGCGGGACAGAGGATCACGAGTCGGGGCTCCTACGAGCAGTACTTC
CDR3: CASSKAGQRITSRGSYEQYF

V: TRBV15
length: 14
size: NA
D: NA
J: TRBJ2-4
DNA: TGTGCCACCAGCCCCTCTCCGGCGAAAAACATTCAGTACTTC
CDR3: CATSPSPAKNIQYF

V: TRBV6-1
length: 15
size: NA
D: NA
J: TRBJ2-1
DNA: TGTGCCAGCAGTGAAGCCGAGGTCACCTACAATGAGCAGTTCTTC
CDR3: CASSEAEVTYNEQFF

V: TRBV19
length: 15
size: NA
D: NA
J: TRBJ1-1
DNA: TGTGCCAGTAGCACTGGAAGGTTCTCGAACACTGAAGCTTTCTTT
CDR3: CASSTGRFSNTEAFF

V: TRBV5-1
length: 14
size: once
D: NA
J: TRBJ1-4
DNA: TGCGCCAGCAGCACCTCTCAGGGACGGGAAAAACTGTTTTTT
CDR3: CASSTSQGREKLFF

V: TRBV11-1
length: 15
size: NA
D: NA
J: TRBJ1-1
DNA: TGTGCCAGCAGGGGGGCCAAGGGGGTTGTCACTGAAGCTTTCTTT
CDR3: CASRGAKGVVTEAFF

V: TRBV5-1
length: 16
size: NA
D: TRBD2
J: TRBJ2-5
DNA: TGCGCCAGCAGCCCCGATAGCGGGGGGGCCAAAGAGACCCAGTACTTC
CDR3: CASSPDSGGAKETQYF

V: TRBV6-1
length: 15
size: few
D: NA
J: TRBJ1-6
DNA: TGTGCCAGCAGTGAAGTCGGGCCCCAGGGTTCACCCCTCCACTTT
CDR3: CASSEVGPQGSPLHF

V: TRBV5-6
length: 15
size: few
D: TRBD1
J: TRBJ2-1
DNA: TGTGCCAGCCAACAAAAGACAGGGTATGGTAATGAGCAGTTCTTC
CDR3: CASQQKTGYGNEQFF

V: TRBV18
length: 16
size: once
D: TRBD1
J: TRBJ1-1
DNA: TGTGCCAGCTCACCGGGGGACAGGGGGATGAACACTGAAGCTTTCTTT
CDR3: CASSPGDRGMNTEAFF

V: TRBV7-7
length: 13
size: NA
D: TRBD1
J: TRBJ1-1
DNA: TGTGCTAGCAGCCGGGACAGGGACACTGAAGCTTTCTTT
CDR3: CASSRDRDTEAFF

V: TRBV5-1
length: 14
size: few
D: NA
J: TRBJ2-7
DNA: TGCGCCAGCAGCCCCCGGGACACCTCCTACGAGCAGTACTTC
CDR3: CASSPRDTSYEQYF

V: TRBV6-1
length: 16
size: NA
D: TRBD2
J: TRBJ2-7
DNA: TGTGCCAGCAGTGAAGGACCGTCGGGAGGGCCCTACGAGCAGTACTTC
CDR3: CASSEGPSGGPYEQYF

V: TRBV6-6
length: 16
size: NA
D: NA
J: TRBJ1-5
DNA: TGTGCCAGCAGTTACCCCGCAGTGGAGAGTAATCAGCCCCAGCATTTT
CDR3: CASSYPAVESNQPQHF

V: TRBV4-3
length: 15
size: NA
D: TRBD2
J: TRBJ2-1
DNA: TGCGCCAGCAGCCAGACTAGCGGCTCCTACAATGAGCAGTTCTTC
CDR3: CASSQTSGSYNEQFF

V: TRBV29-1
length: 11
size: many
D: NA
J: TRBJ1-1
DNA: TGCAGCGTTGGGGGCCGGACTAAAGCTTTCTTT
CDR3: CSVGGRTKAFF

V: TRBV11-2
length: 15
size: NA
D: TRBD2
J: TRBJ2-7
DNA: TGTGCCAGCAGCTTAGCCCCTAGCGGCCGGGAACCGCAGTACTTC
CDR3: CASSLAPSGREPQYF

V: TRBV2
length: 12
size: NA
D: NA
J: TRBJ2-1
DNA: TGTGCCAGCAGTGTCCGGGACAATGAGCAGTTCTTC
CDR3: CASSVRDNEQFF

V: TRBV11-2
length: 14
size: NA
D: NA
J: TRBJ2-5
DNA: TGTGCCAGCAGCTTAGACCAGCTACAAGAGACCCAGTACTTC
CDR3: CASSLDQLQETQYF

V: TRBV29-1
length: 13
size: NA
D: TRBD1
J: TRBJ1-1
DNA: TGCAGCGTCCAAAGGGGAGGGGGCGATGAAGCTTTCTTT
CDR3: CSVQRGGGDEAFF

V: TRBV10-3
length: 14
size: NA
D: TRBD1
J: TRBJ2-7
DNA: TGTGCCACCGGGGGACAGGGGGGTACCTACGAGCAGTACTTC
CDR3: CATGGQGGTYEQYF

V: TRBV6-1
length: 11
size: NA
D: NA
J: TRBJ1-1
DNA: TGTGCCAGCATCAAGGGGGGTTCGGCTTTCTTT
CDR3: CASIKGGSAFF

V: TRBV6-5
length: 14
size: few
D: NA
J: TRBJ1-4
DNA: TGTGCCAGCAGTTACGGGACACCTAATGAAAAACTGTTTTTT
CDR3: CASSYGTPNEKLFF

V: TRBV7-2
length: 15
size: few
D: TRBD1
J: TRBJ1-1
DNA: TGCGCCAGCAGCTGGCCGGGACAGGGGGTCACTGAAGCTTTCTTT
CDR3: CASSWPGQGVTEAFF

V: TRBV14
length: 15
size: NA
D: TRBD1
J: TRBJ1-1
DNA: TGTGCCAGCAGCTTACAGGGGGCCGGGAACACTGAAGCTTTCTTT
CDR3: CASSLQGAGNTEAFF

V: TRBV30
length: 16
size: NA
D: TRBD1
J: TRBJ2-2
DNA: TGTGCCTGGAGTGCCAAGGGGGCGGCGGTCACCGGGGAGCTGTTTTTT
CDR3: CAWSAKGAAVTGELFF

V: TRBV6-6
length: 14
size: once
D: TRBD1
J: TRBJ1-6
DNA: TGTGCCAGCAGGGGGACAGGGAGCAATTCACCCCTCCACTTT
CDR3: CASRGTGSNSPLHF

V: TRBV5-1
length: 13
size: NA
D: NA
J: TRBJ2-5
DNA: TGTGCCAGCAGCAGACAGTACCAAGAGACCCAGTACTTC
CDR3: CASSRQYQETQYF

V: TRBV28
length: 15
size: once
D: TRBD2
J: TRBJ2-5
DNA: TGTGCCAGCAGTTTACCCTTACAGCTAGCGGAGGCCCAGTACTTC
CDR3: CASSLPLQLAEAQYF

V: TRBV5-6
length: 17
size: few
D: NA
J: TRBJ1-4
DNA: TGTGCCAGCAGCTTGGGGACAGCCTCTGCAACTAATGAAAAACTGTTTTTT
CDR3: CASSLGTASATNEKLFF

V: TRBV7-9
length: 14
size: NA
D: TRBD1
J: TRBJ2-5
DNA: TGTGCCAGCAGCTCATCCGGGACAGAAGAGACCCAGTACTTC
CDR3: CASSSSGTEETQYF